These 5 T cell receptor beta chains came from one sample sequenced in a study of cytomegalovirus exposure and HLA in healthy donors. PCR involved 60 Vbeta and 13 Jbeta primers. The assay was immunoSEQ multiplex PCR, and TCRdb's table has in-frame clones only and misses some. The data contain 110,000 to 150,000 clones, around 81% of them singletons. Sequencing used PBMCs. All receptors come from a male donor in good health and CMV-seronegative.

The J gene is TRBJ1-2, the V gene TRBV9; 11 nucleotides match TRBD1. This CDR3 has 15 residues. Germline assignment: CDR1 SGDLS and CDR2 YYNGEE. After removal of 0 bases from V and 6 bases from J, the junction contained 4 bases not matched to a gene. In DNA form, the CDR3 reads TGTGCCAGCAGCGTAGAGGACAGGGGGCGGGATGGCTACACCTTC. It specifies CASSVEDRGRDGYTF.

V and J are TRBV9 and TRBJ2-7; tentative D call: TRBD2 (7 bases). The CDR3 extends over 16 amino acids. Looked up from germline, CDR1 is SGDLS and CDR2 is YYNGEE. Trimming removed 3 bases from V and 0 bases from J, with 16 bases in between. Here the CDR3 reads CASSGGASGNSYEQYF. For the CDR3, the DNA is TGTGCCAGCAGCGGGGGGGCTAGCGGTAACTCCTACGAGCAGTACTTC.

As concerns this clone: Sequence at one end of the junction differs from germline and may be a read error. The chain recombines TRBV5-4 with TRBJ1-1; 10 bases are shared with TRBD1. This CDR3 region has 16 residues. The germline gives CDR1 SGHNT, CDR2 YYREEE (reference sequence). CDR3 in amino acids: CARSPSTGGGWTEAFF. DNA for the CDR3: TGTGCCCGCAGCCCATCGACAGGGGGCGGTTGGACTGAAGCTTTCTTT.

The V gene is TRBV19, the J gene TRBJ1-5; weak D call: TRBD1 (5 bases). Germline V lookup: CDR1 LNHDA, CDR2 SQIVND (reference sequence). V shed 7 bases and J shed 0 bases, with 7 bases lying between them. CDR3 size: 13 residues. CDR3 DNA sequence: TGTGCCAGTAATAGGGGTAGCAATCAGCCCCAGCATTTT. Amino acid sequence: CASNRGSNQPQHF.

Notes on this clone: The sample carries other DNA sequences with the same CDR3. V and J are TRBV6-5 and TRBJ1-2, with a tentative D call TRBD1 (6 bases). V lost 4 bases and J 8 bases, leaving 14 bases between the germline ends. The length of the CDR3 is 13 residues. Germline V gene lookup returns CDR1 MNHEY and CDR2 SVGAGI. CDR3 DNA sequence: TGTGCCAGCAGTTCAACAGGGAGTTACGGCTACACCTTC. Translated, it gives CASSSTGSYGYTF.